These 10 T cell receptor beta chains originate from one sample sequenced in a study of blood T cell repertoires in COVID-19. The repertoire was sequenced with immunoSEQ multiplex PCR; TCRdb's copy has only in-frame clones and lacks some. The sample includes 200,000 to 250,000 clones, roughly 80% of them seen just once. The sequenced sample was peripheral blood. These receptors all come from a man aged 25 to 40 with active or convalescent COVID-19.

The V call is TRBV27, the J call TRBJ2-2, with 11 bases that match TRBD2. The CDR3 is 16 residues long. The V gene's germline CDR1 is MNHEY and CDR2 SMNVEV (reference sequence). J gave up 7 bases and V 6 bases, and 10 bases lay outside the gene matches. The DNA of the CDR3 is TGTGCCAGCAGCAGACTAGCGGGAAGTTGGGTCGGGGAGCTGTTTTTT. Translation gives CASSRLAGSWVGELFF.

CDR3 sequence reads: CASTYRADYGYTF. Here the CDR3 DNA reads TGTGCCAGCACCTACAGGGCCGACTATGGCTACACCTTC. The chain joins TRBV9 to TRBJ1-2; D is possibly TRBD1 (6 bases). This CDR3 contains 13 residues. CDR1 is SGDLS and CDR2 is YYNGEE in the germline V gene. V was pared by 6 bases and J by 3 bases, with 12 bases between.

The chain carries TRBV5-1 and TRBJ2-7; possible D gene TRBD1, 6 bases. Germline CDR1 and CDR2: SGHRS and YFSETQ. The germline V and J ends were trimmed by 1 base and 5 bases, with 16 bases remaining between them. CDR3 length: 15 residues. CDR3 protein: CASSLRDRSFNEQYF. CDR3 nucleotides: TGCGCCAGCAGCTTGCGAGACAGGTCCTTTAACGAGCAGTACTTC.

This chain uses TRBV5-4 with TRBJ2-2; D not resolved. V was shortened by 4 bases and J by 6 bases, with 13 bases between the two germline ends. CDR3 length equals 14 residues. Germline CDR1 reads SGHNT; CDR2 reads YYREEE (reference sequence). The CDR3: CASSIQVFPGELFF. In DNA form, the CDR3 reads TGTGCCAGCAGCATCCAGGTTTTCCCCGGGGAGCTGTTTTTT. The full variable domain, in which reference TRBV5-4 and TRBJ2-2 provide the parts outside the CDR3, is ETGVTQSPTHLIKTRGQQVTLRCSSQSGHNTVSWYQQALGQGPQFIFQYYREEENGRGNFPPRFSGLQFPNYSSELNVNALELDDSALYLCASSIQVFPGELFFGEGSRLTVL.

This sequence joins TRBV9 and TRBJ2-2, with 10 bases that match TRBD1. The V gene's germline CDR1 is SGDLS and CDR2 YYNGEE. The CDR3 runs to 16 residues. J lost 4 bases, V lost 6 bases, and 9 bases had no gene match. As DNA, the CDR3 is TGTGCCAGCACCAATCCTCGGACAGGGGGCACCGGGGAGCTGTTTTTT. It yields the protein CASTNPRTGGTGELFF.

This clone was seen a few times. The V call is TRBV10-3, the J call TRBJ1-6; D possibly corresponds to TRBD1 (5 bases). V lost 3 bases, J lost 7 bases, and 13 bases lay in between. The CDR3 runs to 15 residues. Germline values: CDR1 ENHRY, CDR2 SYGVKD. CDR3 coding DNA: TGTGCCATCAGTGATTCTGGGGCGGCGAATTCACCCCTCCACTTT. Translated, it gives CAISDSGAANSPLHF.

The V call is TRBV19, the J call TRBJ2-1, with 7 positions matching TRBD2. The CDR3 contains 13 residues. V lost 3 bases and J lost 9; bases outside the gene matches: 5. Germline assignment: CDR1 LNHDA and CDR2 SQIVND (reference sequence). The CDR3 region is CASSMGRAPEQFF. Written as DNA, the CDR3 is TGTGCCAGTAGTATGGGGAGGGCCCCTGAGCAGTTCTTC.

The chain recombines TRBV2 with TRBJ2-2; possibly TRBD2 for D (7 bases). V lost 7 bases and J 12 bases, leaving 24 bases between the germline ends. Germline values: CDR1 SNHLY, CDR2 FYNNEI. The CDR3 totals 15 residues. The DNA of the CDR3 is TGTGCCAGCATCCCACCGGCGGGGGCTGGATTGCAGCTGTTTTTT. Translation gives CASIPPAGAGLQLFF.

The V gene is TRBV5-5, the J gene TRBJ1-5; TRBD1 agrees at 8 bases. V dropped 4 bases and J dropped 6; count of bases not matched to a gene: 3. The CDR3 contains 13 residues. Germline CDR1 is SGHKS and CDR2 is YYEKEE (reference sequence). The CDR3 DNA reads as TGTGCCAGCAGCGGACAGGGCGGTCAGCCCCAGCATTTT. As protein: CASSGQGGQPQHF. The full variable domain, with the rest looked up from reference TRBV5-5 and TRBJ1-5, is DAGVTQSPTHLIKTRGQQVTLRCSPISGHKSVSWYQQVLGQGPQFIFQYYEKEERGRGNFPDRFSARQFPNYSSELNVNALLLGDSALYLCASSGQGGQPQHFGDGTRLSIL.

This chain connects TRBV13 to TRBJ1-1; D not certain. V was pared by 2 bases and J by 5 bases, with 6 bases between. The CDR3 length is 12 residues. Germline values: CDR1 PRHDT, CDR2 FYEKMQ (reference sequence). The CDR3 loop reads CASSLRRTEAFF. Written as DNA, the CDR3 is TGTGCCAGCAGCTTACGCAGGACTGAAGCTTTCTTT. Variable domain in full (rest from reference TRBV13 and TRBJ1-1): AAGVIQSPRHLIKEKRETATLKCYPIPRHDTVYWYQQGPGQDPQFLISFYEKMQSDKGSIPDRFSAQQFSDYHSELNMSSLELGDSALYFCASSLRRTEAFFGQGTRLTVV.